Presented here are 18 T cell receptor beta chains from one specimen sequenced in a study of T cell repertoires in cytomegalovirus infection. TCRdb called the reads again in MiXCR, with one record for every CDR3 protein. Of 640,000 or so distinct CDR3 sequences detected, around 32% appear once; the ten largest clones hold 18%. No antigen has been assigned to these receptors. The sequencing used cultured PBMCs, collected from culture after CMV antigen stimulation. Every receptor here comes from a human donor in good health (CMV status not recorded). Some clones in this sample may be carry-over from other donors' samples.

The gene calls are TRBV29-1 and TRBJ2-7; D not certain. Germline V gene data show CDR1 as SQVTM and CDR2 as ANQGSEA. Trimming removed 2 bases at V and 2 bases at J, with 13 bases between. The CDR3 extends over 14 amino acids. CDR3 protein: CSVERGQNTYEQYF. The CDR3 DNA is TGCAGCGTTGAACGAGGCCAGAATACCTACGAGCAGTACTTC.

The chain is built from TRBV20-1 and TRBJ2-5; TRBD2 matches 9 bases. Germline V gene lookup returns CDR1 DFQATT and CDR2 SNEGSKA (reference sequence). With 6 bases clipped from V and 5 bases from J, the junction kept 10 bases outside the gene matches. This CDR3 spans 14 amino acids. The CDR3 sequence is CSAPPSGRSETQYF. In DNA, the CDR3 is TGCAGTGCACCACCCAGCGGGAGGAGTGAGACCCAGTACTTC.

In its sample, this clonotype was seen many times. The CDR3 DNA sequence: TGTGCCAGCAGCTTGGCTGGGGGAACTGAAAAACTGTTTTTT. It encodes CASSLAGGTEKLFF. The genes are TRBV7-2 and TRBJ1-4, with D tentatively TRBD1 (5 bases). CDR1 is SGHTA, CDR2 FQGNSA, per germline. V lost 3 bases to trimming and J lost 7 bases, with 12 bases between them. CDR3 length: 14 residues.

The genes are TRBV29-1 and TRBJ1-1; possible D gene TRBD1, 5 bases. V lost 6 bases to trimming and J lost 1 base, with 18 bases between them. The CDR3 has 15 residues. From germline, CDR1 is SQVTM and CDR2 ANQGSEA. The CDR3 is CSVLPSGITNTEAFF. The CDR3 bases are TGCAGCGTCCTCCCCTCAGGGATAACGAACACTGAAGCTTTCTTT. The whole variable domain, remainder taken from reference TRBV29-1 and TRBJ1-1, is SAVISQKPSRDICQRGTSLTIQCQVDSQVTMMFWYRQQPGQSLTLIATANQGSEATYESGFVIDKFPISRPNLTFSTLTVSNMSPEDSSIYLCSVLPSGITNTEAFFGQGTRLTVV.

This clonotype has only one observation. The CDR3 does not end in the conserved phenylalanine or tryptophan, so this is likely a read error. The chain is built from TRBV10-3 and TRBJ1-5, with 8 bases identical to TRBD1. CDR3 length: 13 amino acids. V trimming: 10 bases; J trimming: 1 base; junction bases outside the gene matches: 3. The germline gives CDR1 ENHRY, CDR2 SYGVKD. The CDR3 coding sequence is TGTGCCACCTGGACAGGGAGCAATCAGCCCCAGCATTGT. Translation gives CATWTGSNQPQHC.

This clonotype was picked up one time. The V call is TRBV30, the J call TRBJ2-2, with 10 bases identical to TRBD2. After removal of 2 bases from V and 4 bases from J, the junction contained 1 base not matched to a gene. Germline-derived CDR1 and CDR2 are GTSNPN and SVGIG (reference sequence). The CDR3 contains 14 residues. The CDR3 nucleotides are TGTGCCTGGAGTCTAGCGGGAGCCACCGGGGAGCTGTTTTTT. This sequence encodes CAWSLAGATGELFF.

This chain connects TRBV6-5 to TRBJ1-4; D unclear. The germline CDR1 and CDR2 sequences are MNHEY and SVGAGI. V was cut by 0 bases and J by 0 bases, with 5 bases left in between. This CDR3 is built from 15 residues. The CDR3 is CASSYSRATNEKLFF. The CDR3, as DNA: TGTGCCAGCAGTTACTCTCGCGCAACTAATGAAAAACTGTTTTTT.

The chain joins TRBV20-1 to TRBJ2-5; 9 bases align to TRBD2. This CDR3 is built from 15 residues. Trimming removed 4 bases from V and 2 bases from J; junction bases left unmatched: 8. CDR1 and CDR2 from the germline V gene are DFQATT and SNEGSKA (reference sequence). The CDR3 nucleotides are TGCAGTGCTACTTTGGCTAGCGGGACTCAAGAGACCCAGTACTTC. This codes for CSATLASGTQETQYF.

The chain combines TRBV29-1 with TRBJ2-1, with TRBD1 identical over 10 bases. The CDR3 totals 13 residues. The trim removed 3 bases at V and 7 bases at J, leaving 3 bases unmatched. Germline V gene sequence: CDR1 SQVTM, CDR2 ANQGSEA. CDR3 residues: CSVDTDRGNEQFF. For the CDR3, the DNA is TGCAGCGTTGATACGGACAGGGGGAATGAGCAGTTCTTC.

This clonotype was found a few times. The genes are TRBV6-2 or TRBV6-3 and TRBJ1-1, with D perhaps matching TRBD1 (5 bases). This CDR3 has 15 residues. Germline V gene sequence: CDR1 MNHEY, CDR2 SVGEGT. Trimming cost V 6 bases and J 3 bases, with 17 bases left between them. In DNA form, the CDR3 reads TGTGCCAGCAGAGGTGGCGGGGGGGTCTACACTGAAGCTTTCTTT. Its translation: CASRGGGGVYTEAFF.

The V and J genes are TRBV15 and TRBJ1-6; D not resolved. The CDR3 length is 15 residues. Germline CDR1 LNHNV, CDR2 YYDKDF (reference sequence). Trimming removed 0 bases from V and 4 bases from J, with 7 bases in between. The CDR3 is CATSREHGYNSPLHF. Here the CDR3 DNA reads TGTGCCACCAGCAGAGAACATGGATATAATTCACCCCTCCACTTT. Full variable domain (outside the CDR3, taken from reference TRBV15 and TRBJ1-6): DAMVIQNPRYQVTQFGKPVTLSCSQTLNHNVMYWYQQKSSQAPKLLFHYYDKDFNNEADTPDNFQSRRPNTSFCFLDIRSPGLGDTAMYLCATSREHGYNSPLHFGNGTRLTVT.

The chain carries TRBV10-3 and TRBJ2-1, with a tentative D call TRBD2 (5 bases). V gave up 8 bases and J gave up 8 bases, with 16 bases separating them. Germline lookup yields CDR1 ENHRY and CDR2 SYGVKD. The CDR3 has 13 residues. The CDR3 reads CAIGELFEDEQFF. CDR3 bases: TGTGCCATCGGGGAGCTATTCGAAGATGAGCAGTTCTTC.

This clonotype occurred a few times. This chain uses TRBV6-1 with TRBJ2-1; 13 bases line up with TRBD2. Per the germline V gene, CDR1 is MNHNS and CDR2 is SASEGT. The CDR3 spans 14 residues. Unmatched junction bases numbered 2, after V lost 3 bases and J lost 9 bases. The CDR3 protein is CASSETSGGLEQFF. In DNA, the CDR3 is TGTGCCAGCAGTGAGACTAGCGGGGGGCTTGAGCAGTTCTTC.

The DNA for the CDR3 is TGTGCCAGCAGAGGATGGGAACAGGGAGGGGATACGCAGTATTTT. The encoded protein is CASRGWEQGGDTQYF. This rearrangement joins TRBV6-6 to TRBJ2-3; tentative D call: TRBD2 (7 bases). The ends were cut back, 6 bases at V and 6 bases at J, with 19 bases in the middle. Looked up from germline, CDR1 is MNHNY and CDR2 is SVGAGI (reference sequence). CDR3 length equals 15 residues.

J is TRBJ2-7 and V is TRBV5-4; 14 positions agree with TRBD2. With 9 bases clipped from V and 2 bases from J, the junction kept 10 bases outside the gene matches. Germline V gene sequence: CDR1 SGHNT, CDR2 YYREEE (reference sequence). The CDR3 contains 16 residues. CDR3 protein: CATGQGLAGGTYEQYF. The CDR3 DNA reads as TGTGCCACCGGACAAGGACTAGCGGGGGGAACCTACGAGCAGTACTTC.

Here the CDR3 DNA reads TGCGCCAGCAGCCAAGAAGTAGCGGGAGTCTCCTACAATGAGCAGTTCTTC. As protein: CASSQEVAGVSYNEQFF. The rearrangement links TRBV4-3 to TRBJ2-1, with TRBD2 identical over 9 bases. The CDR3 sequence is 17 residues long. V dropped 0 bases and J dropped 0; count of bases not matched to a gene: 3. Germline V CDR1 and CDR2: LGHNA, YSLEER.

This clonotype was recorded a few times. The genes are TRBV7-2 and TRBJ2-3, with a possible D match to TRBD2 (6 bases). CDR3 length: 16 amino acids. V lost 0 bases to trimming and J lost 3 bases, with 13 bases between them. Per the germline V gene, CDR1 is SGHTA and CDR2 is FQGNSA. CDR3 in amino acids: CASSLAPAGWTDTQYF. The CDR3 DNA reads as TGTGCCAGCAGCTTAGCCCCAGCGGGCTGGACAGATACGCAGTATTTT.

This clonotype was observed a handful of times. The chain carries TRBV7-8 and TRBJ1-4, with D possibly being TRBD1 (6 bases). CDR1 and CDR2 from the germline V gene are SGHVS and FQNEAQ. V was trimmed by 5 bases and J by 0 bases, leaving 10 bases between them. The CDR3 consists of 15 residues. CDR3 coding DNA: TGTGCCAGCAGCCCCCGACAGGCAACTAATGAAAAACTGTTTTTT. This encodes CASSPRQATNEKLFF.